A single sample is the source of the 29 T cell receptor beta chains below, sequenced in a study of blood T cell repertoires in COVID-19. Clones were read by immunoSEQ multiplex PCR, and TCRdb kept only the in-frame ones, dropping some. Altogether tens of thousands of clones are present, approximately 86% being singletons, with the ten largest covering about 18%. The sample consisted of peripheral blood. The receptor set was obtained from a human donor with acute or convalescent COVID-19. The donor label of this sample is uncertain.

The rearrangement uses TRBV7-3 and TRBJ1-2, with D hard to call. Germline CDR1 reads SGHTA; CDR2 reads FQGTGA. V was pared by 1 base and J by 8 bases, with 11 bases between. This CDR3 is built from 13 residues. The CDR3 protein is CASSLSAGFGYTF. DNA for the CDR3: TGTGCCAGCAGCTTAAGTGCGGGGTTCGGCTACACCTTC.

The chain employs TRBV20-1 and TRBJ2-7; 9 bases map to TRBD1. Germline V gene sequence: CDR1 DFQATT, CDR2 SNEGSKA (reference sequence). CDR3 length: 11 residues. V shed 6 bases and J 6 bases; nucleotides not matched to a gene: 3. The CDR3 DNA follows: TGCAGTGCGACAGGGGGTCGCGAGCAGTACTTC. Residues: CSATGGREQYF.

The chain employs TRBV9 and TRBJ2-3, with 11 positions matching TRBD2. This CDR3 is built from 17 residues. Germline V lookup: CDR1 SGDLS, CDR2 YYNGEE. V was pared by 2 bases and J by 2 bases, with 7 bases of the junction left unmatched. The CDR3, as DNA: TGTGCCAGCAGCGTTTCTAGCGGGGGGACCCACACAGATACGCAGTATTTT. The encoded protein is CASSVSSGGTHTDTQYF.

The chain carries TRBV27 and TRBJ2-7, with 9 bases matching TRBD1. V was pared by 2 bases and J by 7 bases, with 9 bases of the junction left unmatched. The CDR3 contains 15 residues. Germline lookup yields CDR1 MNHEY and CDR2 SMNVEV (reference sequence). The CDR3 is CASSLNRDRDMEQYF. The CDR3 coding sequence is TGTGCCAGCAGTTTAAACCGGGACAGGGATATGGAGCAGTACTTC.

CDR3 amino acids: CASSLAGTSGMSSYNEQFF. CDR3 DNA sequence: TGCGCCAGCAGCTTGGCCGGGACTAGCGGGATGAGCTCCTACAATGAGCAGTTCTTC. J is TRBJ2-1 and V is TRBV5-1, with 13 bases that match TRBD2. Germline CDR1 is SGHRS and CDR2 is YFSETQ. Unmatched junction bases numbered 6, after V lost 0 bases and J lost 0 bases. CDR3 size: 19 residues. The full variable domain, its missing parts supplied by reference TRBV5-1 and TRBJ2-1, is KAGVTQTPRYLIKTRGQQVTLSCSPISGHRSVSWYQQTPGQGLQFLFEYFSETQRNKGNFPGRFSGRQFSNSRSEMNVSTLELGDSALYLCASSLAGTSGMSSYNEQFFGPGTRLTVL.

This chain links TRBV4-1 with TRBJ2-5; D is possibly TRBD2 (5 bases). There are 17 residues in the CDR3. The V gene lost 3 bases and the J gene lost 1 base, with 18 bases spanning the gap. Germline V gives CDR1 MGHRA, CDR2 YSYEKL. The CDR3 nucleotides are TGCGCCAGCAGCCATGGAGGTTCTAGCTCCTTCCAAGAGACCCAGTACTTC. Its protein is CASSHGGSSSFQETQYF.

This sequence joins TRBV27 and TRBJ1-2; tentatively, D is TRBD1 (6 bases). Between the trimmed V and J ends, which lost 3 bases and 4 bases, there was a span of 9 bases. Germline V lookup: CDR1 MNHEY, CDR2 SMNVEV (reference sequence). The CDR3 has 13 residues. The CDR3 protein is CASSFQGSYGYTF. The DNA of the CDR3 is TGTGCCAGCAGTTTTCAGGGGAGCTATGGCTACACCTTC.

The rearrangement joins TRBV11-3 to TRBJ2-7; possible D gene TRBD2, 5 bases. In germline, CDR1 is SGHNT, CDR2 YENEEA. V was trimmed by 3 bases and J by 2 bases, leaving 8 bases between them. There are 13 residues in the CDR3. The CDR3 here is CASSLRDPYEQYF. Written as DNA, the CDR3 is TGTGCCAGCAGCTTGAGGGATCCCTACGAGCAGTACTTC.

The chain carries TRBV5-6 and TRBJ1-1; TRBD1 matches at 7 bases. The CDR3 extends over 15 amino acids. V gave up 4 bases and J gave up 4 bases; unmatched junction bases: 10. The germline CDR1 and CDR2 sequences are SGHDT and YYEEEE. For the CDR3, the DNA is TGTGCCAGCAGCCCTTTGGGACAGCCTCTCACTGAAGCTTTCTTT. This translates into CASSPLGQPLTEAFF.

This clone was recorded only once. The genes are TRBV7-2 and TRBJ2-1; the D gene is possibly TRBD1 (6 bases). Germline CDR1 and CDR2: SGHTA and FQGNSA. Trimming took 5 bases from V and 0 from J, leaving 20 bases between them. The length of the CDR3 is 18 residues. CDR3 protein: CASSPVHLQGSSYNEQFF. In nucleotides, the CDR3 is TGTGCCAGCAGCCCCGTCCATTTACAGGGTAGCTCCTACAATGAGCAGTTCTTC. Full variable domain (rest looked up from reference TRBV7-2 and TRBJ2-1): GAGVSQSPSNKVTEKGKDVELRCDPISGHTALYWYRQSLGQGLEFLIYFQGNSAPDKSGLPSDRFSAERTGGSVSTLTIQRTQQEDSAVYLCASSPVHLQGSSYNEQFFGPGTRLTVL.

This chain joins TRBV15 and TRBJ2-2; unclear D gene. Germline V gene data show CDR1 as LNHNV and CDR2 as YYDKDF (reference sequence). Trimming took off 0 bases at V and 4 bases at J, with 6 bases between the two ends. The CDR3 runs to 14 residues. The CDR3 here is CATSREAGTGELFF. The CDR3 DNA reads TGTGCCACCAGCAGAGAGGCTGGCACCGGGGAGCTGTTTTTT.

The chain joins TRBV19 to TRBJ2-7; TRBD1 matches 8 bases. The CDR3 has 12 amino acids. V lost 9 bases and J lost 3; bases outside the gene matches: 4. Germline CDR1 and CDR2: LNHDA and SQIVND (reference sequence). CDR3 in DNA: TGTGCCAGGAGAGGACAGGGCTACGAGCAGTACTTC. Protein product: CARRGQGYEQYF.

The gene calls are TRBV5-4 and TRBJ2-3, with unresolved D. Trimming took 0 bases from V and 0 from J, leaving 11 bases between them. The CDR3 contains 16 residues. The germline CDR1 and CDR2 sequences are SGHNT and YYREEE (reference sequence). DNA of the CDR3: TGTGCCAGCAGCTTGGCTGGAGTTACTAGCACAGATACGCAGTATTTT. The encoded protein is CASSLAGVTSTDTQYF.

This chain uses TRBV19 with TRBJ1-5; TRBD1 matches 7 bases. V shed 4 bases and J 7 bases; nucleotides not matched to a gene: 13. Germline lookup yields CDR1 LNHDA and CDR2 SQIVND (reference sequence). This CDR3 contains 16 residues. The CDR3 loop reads CASSTATTGNVQPQHF. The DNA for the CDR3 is TGTGCCAGTAGTACAGCCACGACAGGGAACGTGCAGCCCCAGCATTTT.

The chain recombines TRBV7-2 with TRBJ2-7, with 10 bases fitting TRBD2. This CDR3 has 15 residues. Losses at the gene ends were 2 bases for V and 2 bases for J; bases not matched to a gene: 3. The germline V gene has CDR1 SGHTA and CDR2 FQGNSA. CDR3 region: CASSLRTSGTYEQYF. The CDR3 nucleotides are TGTGCCAGCAGCTTAAGGACTAGCGGAACCTACGAGCAGTACTTC.

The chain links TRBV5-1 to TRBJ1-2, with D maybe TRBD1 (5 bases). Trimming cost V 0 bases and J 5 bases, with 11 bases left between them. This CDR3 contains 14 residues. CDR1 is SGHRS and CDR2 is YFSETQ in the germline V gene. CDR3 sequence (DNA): TGCGCCAGCAGCTTGGGCGGACAATTGTATGGCTACACCTTC. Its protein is CASSLGGQLYGYTF.

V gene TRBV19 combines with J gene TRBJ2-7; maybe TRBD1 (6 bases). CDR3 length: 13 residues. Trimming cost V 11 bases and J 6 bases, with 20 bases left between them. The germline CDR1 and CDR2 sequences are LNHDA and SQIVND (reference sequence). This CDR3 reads CACQGPVTGEQYF. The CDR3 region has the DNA TGTGCCTGTCAGGGTCCCGTGACAGGCGAGCAGTACTTC.

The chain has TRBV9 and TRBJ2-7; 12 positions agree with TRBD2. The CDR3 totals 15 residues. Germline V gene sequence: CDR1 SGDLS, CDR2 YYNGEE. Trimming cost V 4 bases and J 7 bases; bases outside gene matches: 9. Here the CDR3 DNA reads TGTGCCAGCAGCACCGGACTAGCGGGGCCGTGGGAGCAGTACTTC. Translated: CASSTGLAGPWEQYF.

This CDR3 reads CASSLDGTDSNIQYF. CDR3 coding DNA: TGTGCCAGCAGCTTAGATGGGACAGACTCAAACATTCAGTACTTC. The genes are TRBV11-2 and TRBJ2-4; TRBD1 aligns across 7 bases. The trim removed 0 bases at V and 6 bases at J, leaving 5 bases unmatched. Germline V CDR1 and CDR2: SGHAT, FQNNGV. The CDR3 totals 15 residues.

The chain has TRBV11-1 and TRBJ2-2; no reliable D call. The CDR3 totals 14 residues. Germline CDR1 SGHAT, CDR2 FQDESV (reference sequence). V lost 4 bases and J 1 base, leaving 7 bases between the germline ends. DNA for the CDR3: TGTGCCAGCAGCTACCGAGGGAACACCGGGGAGCTGTTTTTT. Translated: CASSYRGNTGELFF.

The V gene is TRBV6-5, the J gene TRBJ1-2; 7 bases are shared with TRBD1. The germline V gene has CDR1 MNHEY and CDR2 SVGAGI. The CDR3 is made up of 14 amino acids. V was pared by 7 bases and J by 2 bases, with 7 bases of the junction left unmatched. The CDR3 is CASIGDRLNYGYTF. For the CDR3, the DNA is TGTGCCAGCATTGGGGACAGATTGAACTATGGCTACACCTTC.

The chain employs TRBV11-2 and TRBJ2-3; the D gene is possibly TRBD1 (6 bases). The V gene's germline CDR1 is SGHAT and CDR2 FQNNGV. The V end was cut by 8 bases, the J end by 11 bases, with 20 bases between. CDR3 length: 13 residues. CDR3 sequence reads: CASLRDNRRGQYF. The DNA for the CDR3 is TGTGCCAGCCTCCGGGACAACCGGCGCGGGCAGTATTTT.

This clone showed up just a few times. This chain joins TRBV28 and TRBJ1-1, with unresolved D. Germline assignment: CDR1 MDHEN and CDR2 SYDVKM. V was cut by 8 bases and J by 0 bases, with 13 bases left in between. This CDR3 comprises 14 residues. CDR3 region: CASGPGSMNTEAFF. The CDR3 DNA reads TGTGCCAGCGGGCCGGGGAGTATGAACACTGAAGCTTTCTTT.

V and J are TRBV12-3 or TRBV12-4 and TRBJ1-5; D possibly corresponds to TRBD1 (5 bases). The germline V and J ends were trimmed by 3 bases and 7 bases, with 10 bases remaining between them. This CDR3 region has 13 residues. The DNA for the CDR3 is TGTGCCAGCAGTTTCGCGGGGGACCAGCCCCAGCATTTT. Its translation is CASSFAGDQPQHF.

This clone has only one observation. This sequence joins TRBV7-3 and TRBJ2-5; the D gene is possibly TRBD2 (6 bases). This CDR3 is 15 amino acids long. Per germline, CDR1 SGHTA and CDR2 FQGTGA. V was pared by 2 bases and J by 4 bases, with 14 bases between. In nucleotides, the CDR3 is TGTGCCAGCAGCTTAGGCAGGGATAGCGGAGAGACCCAGTACTTC. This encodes CASSLGRDSGETQYF.

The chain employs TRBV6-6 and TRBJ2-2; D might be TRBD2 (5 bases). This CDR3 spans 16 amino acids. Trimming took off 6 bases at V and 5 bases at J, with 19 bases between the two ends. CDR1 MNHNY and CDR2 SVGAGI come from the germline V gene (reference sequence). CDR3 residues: CASRTPEAAQTGELFF. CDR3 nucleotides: TGTGCCAGCAGGACCCCGGAGGCAGCTCAAACCGGGGAGCTGTTTTTT.

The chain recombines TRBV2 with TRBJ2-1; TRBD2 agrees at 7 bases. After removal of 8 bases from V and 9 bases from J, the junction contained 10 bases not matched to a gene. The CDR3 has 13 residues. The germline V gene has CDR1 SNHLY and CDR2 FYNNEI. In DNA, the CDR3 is TGTGCCAGCCTTCTCCCCCCGGGGGGTGAGCAGTTCTTC. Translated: CASLLPPGGEQFF.

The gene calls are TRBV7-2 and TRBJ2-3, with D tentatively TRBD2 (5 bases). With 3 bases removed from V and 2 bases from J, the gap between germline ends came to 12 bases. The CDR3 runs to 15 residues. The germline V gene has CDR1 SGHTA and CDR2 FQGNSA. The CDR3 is CASSLPTSSTDTQYF. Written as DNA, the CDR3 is TGTGCCAGCAGCTTGCCTACTAGTTCCACAGATACGCAGTATTTT.

CDR3 sequence (DNA): TGTGCCAGCTCACCACCGATGGCGGGGGGGGCAGAGCAGTACTTC. Its translation: CASSPPMAGGAEQYF. The chain combines TRBV18 with TRBJ2-7, with 9 bases aligning to TRBD2. The CDR3 totals 15 residues. Germline V gives CDR1 KGHSH, CDR2 LQKENI. V was clipped by 0 bases and J by 7 bases; unmatched bases: 7.